This entry features one TCR beta chain sequence. The data are from a study of blood T cell repertoires in COVID-19. Study-wide background: Samples taken during acute and convalescent COVID-19 were collected in the United States, Italy and Spain.

The study counted Cohort 3 donors as recovered given two negative PCRs, clearance, or symptom resolution. Sequencing was performed with immunoSEQ multiplex PCR; in TCRdb, only in-frame clones are kept and a portion is missing. The table has a few hundred thousand clones, over 75% seen once; the top ten hold over 4.5%. V lost 0 bases and J 6 bases, leaving 9 bases between the germline ends. Germline CDR1 is SGHNT and CDR2 is YYREEE (reference sequence). This CDR3 is 13 amino acids long. V and J are TRBV5-4 and TRBJ1-2; tentative D call: TRBD1 (5 bases). Sequencing was performed on PBMCs or T cells enriched from blood (not recorded which). The sequence came from a man aged 25 to 40 who had recovered from COVID-19. CDR3 loop: CASSLARADGYTF. In DNA form, the CDR3 reads TGTGCCAGCAGCTTGGCCAGGGCGGATGGCTACACCTTC. The complete variable domain, with remaining parts taken from reference TRBV5-4 and TRBJ1-2, reads ETGVTQSPTHLIKTRGQQVTLRCSSQSGHNTVSWYQQALGQGPQFIFQYYREEENGRGNFPPRFSGLQFPNYSSELNVNALELDDSALYLCASSLARADGYTFGSGTRLTVV.